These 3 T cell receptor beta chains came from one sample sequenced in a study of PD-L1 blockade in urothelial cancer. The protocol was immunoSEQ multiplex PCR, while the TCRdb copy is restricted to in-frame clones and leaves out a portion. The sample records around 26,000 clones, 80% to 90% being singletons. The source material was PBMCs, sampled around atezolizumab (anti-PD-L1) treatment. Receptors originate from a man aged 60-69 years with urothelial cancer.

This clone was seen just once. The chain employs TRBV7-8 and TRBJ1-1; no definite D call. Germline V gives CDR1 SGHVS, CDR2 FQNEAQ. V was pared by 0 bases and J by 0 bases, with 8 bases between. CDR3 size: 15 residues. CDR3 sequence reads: CASSLASQVNTEAFF. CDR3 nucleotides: TGTGCCAGCAGCTTAGCGTCACAAGTGAACACTGAAGCTTTCTTT.

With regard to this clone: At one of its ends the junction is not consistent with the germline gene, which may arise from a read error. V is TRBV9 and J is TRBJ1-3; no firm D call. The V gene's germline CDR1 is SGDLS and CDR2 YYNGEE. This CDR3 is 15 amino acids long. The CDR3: CASNVDGSSGNTIYF. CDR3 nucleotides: TGTGCCAGCAACGTAGACGGGAGCTCTGGAAACACCATATATTTT. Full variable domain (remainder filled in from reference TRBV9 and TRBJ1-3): DSGVTQTPKHLITATGQRVTLRCSPRSGDLSVYWYQQSLDQGLQFLIQYYNGEERAKGNILERFSAQQFPDLHSELNLSSLELGDSALYFCASNVDGSSGNTIYFGEGSWLTVV.

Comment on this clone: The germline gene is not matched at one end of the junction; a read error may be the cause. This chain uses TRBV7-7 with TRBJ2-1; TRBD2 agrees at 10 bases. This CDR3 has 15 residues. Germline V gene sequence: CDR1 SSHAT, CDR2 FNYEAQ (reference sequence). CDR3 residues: CASRPAGGSYNEQFF. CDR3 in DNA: TGTGCTAGCAGACCAGCGGGAGGGTCCTACAATGAGCAGTTCTTC.